These 8 T cell receptor beta chains were all obtained from the same sample, sequenced in a study of T-cell reconstitution after alpha-beta-depleted transplantation in children. Library preparation (for TCRbeta) was performed with unique molecular identifiers. TCRdb processed the PCR reads anew with MiXCR; each CDR3 protein has one entry. This sample has about 540,000 distinct CDR3 sequences; 15% to 20% occur once, and the top ten carry approximately 3%. The material was PBMCs from the stem cell graft donor, obtained from the stem cell graft. These receptors all stem from a human donor who donated a stem cell graft to a child with acute lymphoblastic leukemia.

This clonotype came up a few times. The chain couples TRBV29-1 to TRBJ2-2, with a weak D call TRBD2 (5 bases). The germline gives CDR1 SQVTM, CDR2 ANQGSEA. This CDR3 is built from 13 residues. Trimming took 1 base from V and 3 from J, leaving 6 bases between them. The CDR3 sequence is CSVEGEYTGELFF. CDR3 in DNA: TGCAGCGTTGAAGGGGAGTACACCGGGGAGCTGTTTTTT.

This clonotype was recorded a few times. The V call is TRBV5-8, the J call TRBJ1-3, with a possible D match to TRBD1 (5 bases). This CDR3 spans 14 amino acids. V was trimmed by 4 bases and J by 4 bases, leaving 12 bases between them. CDR1 and CDR2 (germline): SGHTS, YDEGEE. The CDR3 DNA sequence: TGTGCCAGCAGCCGCCGAGGGGTCGGAAACACCATATATTTT. Translation gives CASSRRGVGNTIYF.

This clonotype was observed a few times. This chain links TRBV3-1 with TRBJ2-5; no definite D call. From germline, CDR1 is LGHDT and CDR2 YNNKEL (reference sequence). This CDR3 has 12 amino acids. V lost 2 bases to trimming and J lost 4 bases, with 5 bases between them. The CDR3 loop is CASSQKLETQYF. For the CDR3, the DNA is TGTGCCAGCAGCCAAAAATTAGAGACCCAGTACTTC.

This clonotype was counted only a few times. V and J are TRBV6-5 and TRBJ2-7, with 11 bases identical to TRBD2. The CDR3 covers 15 residues. Germline V gives CDR1 MNHEY, CDR2 SVGAGI. The junction had 9 bases not matched to a gene; V was cut back by 5 bases and J by 6 bases. CDR3 loop: CASSLELAGDREQYF. CDR3 DNA: TGTGCCAGCAGTCTCGAACTAGCGGGAGATCGCGAGCAGTACTTC.

The sample holds a few counts of this clonotype. V gene TRBV5-1 combines with J gene TRBJ2-3; TRBD1 or TRBD2 may be the D gene (5 bases each). Trimming stripped 2 bases from V and 4 bases from J, with 17 bases between. Germline CDR1 reads SGHRS; CDR2 reads YFSETQ. This CDR3 contains 16 residues. The CDR3 nucleotides are TGCGCCAGCAGCTTATACCGGGGCGAGTGGCCAGATACGCAGTATTTT. This codes for CASSLYRGEWPDTQYF.

This clonotype was seen more than once but under ten times. CDR3 sequence reads: CATTGTYNEQFF. CDR3 nucleotides: TGTGCCACTACCGGGACCTACAATGAGCAGTTCTTC. V gene TRBV19 combines with J gene TRBJ2-1; D perhaps matches TRBD2 (5 bases). This CDR3 spans 12 amino acids. Between the trimmed V and J ends, which lost 10 bases and 2 bases, there was a span of 9 bases. The germline gives CDR1 LNHDA, CDR2 SQIVND (reference sequence).

This chain uses TRBV7-9 with TRBJ2-1; 10 nucleotides agree with TRBD2. The CDR3 has 15 amino acids. The V gene's germline CDR1 is SEHNR and CDR2 FQNEAQ (reference sequence). The ends lost 7 bases at V and 5 bases at J; junction bases unmatched: 8. In nucleotides, the CDR3 is TGTGCCAGCAAAAAACTAGCGGGAAGGGACAATGAGCAGTTCTTC. It translates to CASKKLAGRDNEQFF.

V is TRBV12-3 or TRBV12-4 and J is TRBJ2-5; D is possibly TRBD1 (5 bases). V dropped 5 bases and J dropped 4 bases, with 20 bases sitting between them. The CDR3 runs 16 residues. The DNA of the CDR3 is TGTGCCAGCAGTCGTAGGGCGGACAAAAACCGAGAGACCCAGTACTTC. Amino acids: CASSRRADKNRETQYF.